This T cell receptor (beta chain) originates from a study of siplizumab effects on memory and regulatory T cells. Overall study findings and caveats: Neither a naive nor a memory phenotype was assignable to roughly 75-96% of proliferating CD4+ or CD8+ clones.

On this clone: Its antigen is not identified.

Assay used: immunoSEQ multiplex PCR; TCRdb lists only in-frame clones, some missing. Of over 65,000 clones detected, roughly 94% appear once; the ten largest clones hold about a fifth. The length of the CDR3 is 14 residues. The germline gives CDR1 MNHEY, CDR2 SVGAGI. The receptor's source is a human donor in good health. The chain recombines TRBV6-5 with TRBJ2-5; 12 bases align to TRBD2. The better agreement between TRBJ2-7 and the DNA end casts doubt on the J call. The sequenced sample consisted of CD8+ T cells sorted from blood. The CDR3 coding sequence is TGTGCCAGCAGATGGACTAGCGGGAACTACGAGCAGTACTTC. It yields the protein CASRWTSGNYEQYF.